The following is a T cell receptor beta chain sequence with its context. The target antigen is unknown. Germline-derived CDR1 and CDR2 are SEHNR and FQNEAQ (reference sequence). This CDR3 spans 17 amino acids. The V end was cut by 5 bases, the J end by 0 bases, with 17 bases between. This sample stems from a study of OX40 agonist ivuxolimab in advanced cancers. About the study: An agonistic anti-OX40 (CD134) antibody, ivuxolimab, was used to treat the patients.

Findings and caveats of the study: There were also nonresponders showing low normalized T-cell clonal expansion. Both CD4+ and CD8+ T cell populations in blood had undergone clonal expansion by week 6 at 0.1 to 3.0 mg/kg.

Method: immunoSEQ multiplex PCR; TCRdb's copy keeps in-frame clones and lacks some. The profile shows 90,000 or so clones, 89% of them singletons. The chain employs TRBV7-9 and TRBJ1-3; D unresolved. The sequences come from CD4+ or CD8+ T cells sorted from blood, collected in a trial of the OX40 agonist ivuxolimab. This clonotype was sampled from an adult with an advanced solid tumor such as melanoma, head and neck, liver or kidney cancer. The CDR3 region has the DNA TGTGCCAGCAGCCCTTCGCTTTGGGCCGGCTCTGGAAACACCATATATTTT. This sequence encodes CASSPSLWAGSGNTIYF.